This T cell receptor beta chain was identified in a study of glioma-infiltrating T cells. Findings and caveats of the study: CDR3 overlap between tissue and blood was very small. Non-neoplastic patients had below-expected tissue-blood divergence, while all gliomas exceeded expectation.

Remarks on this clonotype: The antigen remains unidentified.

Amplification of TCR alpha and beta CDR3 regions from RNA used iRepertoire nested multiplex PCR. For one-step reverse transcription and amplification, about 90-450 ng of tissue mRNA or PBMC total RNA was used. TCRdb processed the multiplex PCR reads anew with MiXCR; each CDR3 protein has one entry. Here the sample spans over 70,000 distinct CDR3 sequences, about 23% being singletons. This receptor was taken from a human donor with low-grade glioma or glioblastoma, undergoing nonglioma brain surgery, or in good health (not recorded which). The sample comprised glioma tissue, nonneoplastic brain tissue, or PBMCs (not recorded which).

CDR3 residues: CASSLVRTRGTTNTGELFF. As DNA, the CDR3 is TGTGCCAGCAGCTTAGTTAGGACTAGAGGTACTACGAACACCGGGGAGCTGTTTTTT. This sequence joins TRBV7-2 and TRBJ2-2; 7 bases fit TRBD2. With 1 base clipped from V and 0 bases from J, the junction kept 11 bases outside the gene matches. The CDR3 sequence is 19 residues long. Germline values: CDR1 SGHTA, CDR2 FQGNSA.